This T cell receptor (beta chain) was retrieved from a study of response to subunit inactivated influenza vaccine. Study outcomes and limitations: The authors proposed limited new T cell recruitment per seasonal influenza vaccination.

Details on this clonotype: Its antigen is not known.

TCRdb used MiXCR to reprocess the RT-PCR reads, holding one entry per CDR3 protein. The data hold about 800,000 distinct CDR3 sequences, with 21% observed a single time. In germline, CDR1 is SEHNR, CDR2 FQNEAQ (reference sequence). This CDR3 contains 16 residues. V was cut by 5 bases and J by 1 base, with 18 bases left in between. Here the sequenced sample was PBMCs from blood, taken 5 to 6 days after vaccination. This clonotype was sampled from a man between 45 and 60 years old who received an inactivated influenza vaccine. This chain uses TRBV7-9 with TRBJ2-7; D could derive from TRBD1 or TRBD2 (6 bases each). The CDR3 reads CASSPISWGASYEQYF. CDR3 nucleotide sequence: TGTGCCAGCAGCCCGATTAGTTGGGGGGCGTCCTACGAGCAGTACTTC.